This TCR beta chain was found in a study of blood T cell repertoires in COVID-19. On the study more broadly: The samples span acute and convalescent COVID-19 from the United States, Italy and Spain. From T cells, B-cell-depleted T cells, or PBMCs came the material, which was cDNA or gDNA.

V lost 4 bases and J 8 bases, leaving 12 bases between the germline ends. This CDR3 is built from 13 residues. Germline CDR1 SNHLY, CDR2 FYNNEI. Per the study methods: How many nucleated cells were present was estimated from reference gene primer amplification. Sequencing was performed with immunoSEQ multiplex PCR; in TCRdb, only in-frame clones are kept and a portion is missing. D and trimming come from the DNA, and the V and J calls and clone size come from that table. The sample shows more than 250,000 clones, over 75% of them seen only once. Source material: peripheral blood. The V call is TRBV2, the J call TRBJ2-1, with D unresolved. This receptor was obtained from a human donor in a cohort sampled during active COVID-19. In DNA, the CDR3 is TGTGCCAGCAGTGCCGGAATAGCCCATGAGCAGTTCTTC. Amino acids: CASSAGIAHEQFF.